This T cell receptor (beta chain) was profiled in a study of PD-1 blockade in mismatch repair-deficient tumors. General study results and limits: Rapid post-treatment expansion, then contraction, generally preceding radiologic response, marked tumor-resident clones.

Assay: immunoSEQ multiplex PCR; the TCRdb copy retains only in-frame clones and omits some. The table records roughly 130,000 clones, roughly 90% of them present only once. As regards this clone: Antigen: not known.

Every patient had mismatch repair deficiency by PCR or immunohistochemistry. TCRs were sequenced from a few patients responding to pembrolizumab. The CDR3 spans 13 residues. V gave up 0 bases and J gave up 7 bases, with 9 bases separating them. Germline CDR1 reads SGDLS; CDR2 reads YYNGEE. This TCR was sampled from an adult with mismatch repair-deficient cancer. This chain connects TRBV9 to TRBJ2-3; D perhaps matches TRBD1 (5 bases). The source material was peripheral blood, sampled just over 70 weeks after starting pembrolizumab. The CDR3 DNA reads TGTGCCAGCAGCGTAGGAGACAGTTATACGCAGTATTTT. Amino acids: CASSVGDSYTQYF.